These 19 T cell receptor beta chains were sequenced from one sample in a study of regulatory T cells in long-lasting Graves disease. Time point denoted: persistent/refractory GD, antithyroid drugs over 5 years with positive TRAb. Extracted RNA from PBMCs served as the source of the TCR library. TCR beta libraries were built with iRepertoire HTBI primers and Arm-PCR of CDR3 regions. MiXCR, run by TCRdb on the multiplex PCR reads, gives a single entry per CDR3 protein. Altogether a few hundred thousand distinct CDR3 sequences are present, 20% to 25% being singletons, with the ten largest covering roughly 7%. The material sequenced was peripheral blood mononuclear cells (PBMCs), taken when the disease was refractory, from a patient treated with antithyroid drugs. Source of these receptors: a female donor with Graves disease.

This clonotype was detected only a few times. The V call is TRBV5-4, the J call TRBJ2-5; D unresolved. The V end was cut by 1 base, the J end by 2 bases, with 6 bases between. This CDR3 is 13 amino acids long. Germline V lookup: CDR1 SGHNT, CDR2 YYREEE (reference sequence). For the CDR3, the DNA is TGTGCCAGCAGCTTGATCCAACAAGAGACCCAGTACTTC. It is translated as CASSLIQQETQYF.

This clonotype came up a few times. The chain joins TRBV19 to TRBJ1-1; 9 nucleotides agree with TRBD1. CDR3 length: 12 residues. Trimming took 2 bases from V and 11 from J; bases not matched to a gene: 3. In germline, CDR1 is LNHDA, CDR2 SQIVND (reference sequence). As DNA, the CDR3 is TGTGCCAGTAGTATAACAGGGGGCACGGCTTTCTTT. It translates to CASSITGGTAFF.

The chain combines TRBV28 with TRBJ2-1; TRBD2 agrees at 9 bases. V shed 2 bases and J 3 bases; nucleotides not matched to a gene: 5. Germline V gene sequence: CDR1 MDHEN, CDR2 SYDVKM. The CDR3 runs to 16 residues. The CDR3 bases are TGTGCCAGCAGTTTACGGCTAGCGGGGATCTACAATGAGCAGTTCTTC. Its translation: CASSLRLAGIYNEQFF.

The sample holds many counts of this clonotype. The chain has TRBV28 and TRBJ2-7; 9 bases agree with TRBD1. Germline CDR1 is MDHEN and CDR2 is SYDVKM. The CDR3 has 15 amino acids. J was trimmed by 4 bases and V by 4 bases; bases with no gene match: 8. The CDR3 sequence: CASSSQGTGLYEQYF. The CDR3 DNA sequence: TGTGCCAGCAGTTCCCAAGGGACAGGGTTATACGAGCAGTACTTC.

This clonotype has a count of ten or more. This chain links TRBV24-1 with TRBJ1-2; 12 bases map to TRBD1. With V trimmed by 3 bases and J by 6 bases, 7 bases remained unmatched. The CDR3 length is 16 residues. The V gene's germline CDR1 is KGHDR and CDR2 SFDVKD. CDR3 region: CATSDPAGQGADGYTF. CDR3 bases: TGTGCCACCAGTGATCCGGCGGGACAGGGGGCAGATGGCTACACCTTC.

This clonotype came up many times. The V gene is TRBV12-3 or TRBV12-4, the J gene TRBJ1-4, with D hard to call. V was clipped by 6 bases and J by 5 bases, with 10 bases between them. This CDR3 spans 13 amino acids. CDR3 region: CASSWKANEKLFF. CDR3 nucleotide sequence: TGTGCCAGCAGCTGGAAGGCAAATGAAAAACTGTTTTTT.

This clonotype was seen repeatedly, ten times or more. V and J are TRBV28 and TRBJ1-6, with D tentatively TRBD1 (6 bases). This CDR3 comprises 15 residues. Germline CDR1 reads MDHEN; CDR2 reads SYDVKM. Trimming cost V 8 bases and J 1 base, with 12 bases left between them. CDR3 sequence reads: CASSRGTSYNSPLHF. The CDR3 DNA sequence: TGTGCCAGCTCTAGGGGGACGTCCTATAATTCACCCCTCCACTTT.

This clonotype has more than one count but fewer than ten. The chain is built from TRBV7-9 and TRBJ2-7; 7 bases map to TRBD1. The CDR3 runs to 15 residues. The germline V gene encodes CDR1 SEHNR and CDR2 FQNEAQ (reference sequence). V lost 5 bases, J lost 3 bases, and 10 bases stayed unmatched. The CDR3 loop reads CASSAGQQGIYEQYF. DNA for the CDR3: TGTGCCAGCAGCGCCGGGCAACAGGGGATCTACGAGCAGTACTTC.

This clonotype was recorded at least ten times. The chain joins TRBV20-1 to TRBJ1-5; D remains ambiguous. Per germline, CDR1 DFQATT and CDR2 SNEGSKA (reference sequence). The V and J ends lost 6 bases and 7 bases respectively, with 16 bases between them. There are 13 residues in the CDR3. CDR3 coding DNA: TGCAGTGCGGGCAGCATCCGGTGGCAGCCCCAGCATTTT. Translation: CSAGSIRWQPQHF.

This clonotype was recorded at least ten times. The gene calls are TRBV11-2 and TRBJ2-6; tentative D call: TRBD1 (5 bases). Germline CDR1 and CDR2: SGHAT and FQNNGV. The CDR3 is 16 residues long. Trimming removed 1 base from V and 3 bases from J, with 10 bases in between. CDR3 loop: CASSLGFRDGANVLTF. CDR3 nucleotides: TGTGCCAGCAGCTTAGGGTTCAGGGATGGGGCCAACGTCCTGACTTTC.

Comment on this clonotype: The junction does not match germline at one end; this may be a read error. The V call is TRBV9, the J call TRBJ1-1; D is unresolved. The CDR3 is 15 amino acids. Germline CDR1 SGDLS, CDR2 YYNGEE. This CDR3 reads CASSHIDAGGTEVFF. The CDR3 bases are TGTGCCAGCAGCCACATTGACGCAGGAGGAACTGAAGTTTTCTTT.

The chain combines TRBV29-1 with TRBJ1-3, with D tentatively TRBD1 (6 bases). Germline V gene data show CDR1 as SQVTM and CDR2 as ANQGSEA. The CDR3 consists of 14 residues. V shed 6 bases and J shed 4 bases, with 16 bases lying between them. The CDR3 loop reads CSVLRLGGGNTIYF. The CDR3 DNA reads as TGCAGCGTCCTCCGTTTGGGGGGCGGAAACACCATATATTTT.

Details on this clonotype: A read error may account for a junction end that differs from germline. The gene calls are TRBV9 and TRBJ1-2; no firm D call. The length of the CDR3 is 14 residues. Germline V CDR1 and CDR2: SGDLS, YYNGEE. The CDR3: CASSPLGNYAVSAF. In DNA, the CDR3 is TGTGCCAGCAGCCCATTGGGTAACTATGCGGTTAGCGCCTTC.

Many counts were recorded for this clonotype. The CDR3 region is CASSEDAVNSPLHF. The CDR3 nucleotides read TGTGCCAGCAGTGAAGACGCAGTCAATTCACCCCTCCACTTT. The chain uses TRBV2 and TRBJ1-6; D unclear. Per the germline V gene, CDR1 is SNHLY and CDR2 is FYNNEI. This CDR3 has 14 residues. V dropped 1 base and J dropped 7 bases, with 8 bases sitting between them.

This rearrangement joins TRBV19 to TRBJ2-5; D is uncertain. The CDR3 sequence is 12 residues long. Trimming stripped 3 bases from V and 4 bases from J, with 6 bases between. Germline values: CDR1 LNHDA, CDR2 SQIVND (reference sequence). This chain's CDR3 is CASSMERETQYF. In DNA form, the CDR3 reads TGTGCCAGTAGTATGGAAAGAGAGACCCAGTACTTC.

Regarding this clonotype: This sequence may be a read error, since a much larger clone differs from it by one base. The rearrangement links TRBV29-1 to TRBJ1-4, with 12 bases identical to TRBD1. In germline, CDR1 is SQVTM, CDR2 ANQGSEA. The length of the CDR3 is 15 residues. CDR3 protein: CSVPGTGGSNEELFF. Written as DNA, the CDR3 is TGCAGCGTTCCCGGGACAGGGGGCTCTAATGAAGAACTGTTTTTT.

This clonotype showed up many times. The rearrangement uses TRBV28 and TRBJ1-5; a possible D gene is TRBD1 (6 bases). There are 14 residues in the CDR3. Germline CDR1 is MDHEN and CDR2 is SYDVKM. Trimming took off 6 bases at V and 6 bases at J, with 15 bases between the two ends. The chain's CDR3 is CASSVSGVGQPQHF. The CDR3 DNA reads as TGTGCCAGCAGCGTCTCAGGGGTTGGTCAGCCCCAGCATTTT.

In regard to this clonotype: This may come from a read error, since a much larger clone is one base off. The CDR3 here is CASGYSGQTQETQYF. CDR3 nucleotide sequence: TGTGCCAGCGGTTACTCGGGGCAGACACAAGAGACCCAGTACTTC. V usage is TRBV6-2 or TRBV6-3 and J usage is TRBJ2-5; D tentatively fits TRBD1 or TRBD2 (5 bases each). Germline V gene sequence: CDR1 MNHEY, CDR2 SVGEGT. This CDR3 is built from 15 residues.

This clonotype was recorded at least ten times. The chain carries TRBV12-3 or TRBV12-4 and TRBJ1-4, with 10 bases that match TRBD1. V trimming: 10 bases; J trimming: 3 bases; junction bases outside the gene matches: 2. The CDR3 extends over 13 amino acids. The CDR3 DNA reads as TGTGCCACCGGACAGGGGGCTAATGAAAAACTGTTTTTT. Its protein is CATGQGANEKLFF.